Detailed here is one T cell receptor beta chain. This specimen comes from a study of low-dose radiotherapy and immunotherapy resistance in tumors. Study-wide background: Cyclophosphamide infusions of 200 mg/m2 came every two weeks, one day before radiation-immunotherapy.

With V trimmed by 7 bases and J by 9 bases, 13 bases remained unmatched. The CDR3 runs to 16 residues. TRAV- and TRBV-specific primers were used for first-strand cDNA, which covered alpha and beta chains. A roughly 20-cycle PCR with a constant-region primer and V-primer adapter amplified TCRs. Amplification (by in vitro transcription) was performed on isolated mRNA. One entry per CDR3 protein, called by TCRdb with MiXCR from the reads. The sample includes roughly 76,000 distinct CDR3 sequences, around 18% of them seen just once. Time point given: before trial treatment. Nivolumab, ipilimumab, aspirin, low-dose cyclophosphamide and low-dose radiotherapy were all administered to the donors. As a condition of eligibility, patients had advanced solid tumors lacking tumor-infiltrating lymphocytes.

This specimen was PBMCs, taken before treatment. The receptor was derived from a male donor with prostate cancer. The chain carries TRBV12-3 or TRBV12-4 and TRBJ2-1, with TRBD2 matching 12 bases. Here the CDR3 reads CASTLGLASGRGEQFF. In nucleotides, the CDR3 is TGTGCCAGCACCCTAGGCCTGGCTAGCGGGAGGGGTGAGCAGTTCTTC.